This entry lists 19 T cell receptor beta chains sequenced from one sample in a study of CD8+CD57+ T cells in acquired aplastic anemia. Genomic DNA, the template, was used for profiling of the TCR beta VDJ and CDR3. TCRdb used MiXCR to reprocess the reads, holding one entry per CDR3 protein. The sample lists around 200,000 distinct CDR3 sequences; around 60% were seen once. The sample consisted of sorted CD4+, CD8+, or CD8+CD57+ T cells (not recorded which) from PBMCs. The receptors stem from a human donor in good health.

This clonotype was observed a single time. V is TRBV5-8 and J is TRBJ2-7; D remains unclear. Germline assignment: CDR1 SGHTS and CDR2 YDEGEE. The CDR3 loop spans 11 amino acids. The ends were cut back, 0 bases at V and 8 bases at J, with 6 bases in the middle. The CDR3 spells CASSLAPQQYF. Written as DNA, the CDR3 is TGTGCCAGCAGCTTGGCCCCCCAGCAGTACTTC.

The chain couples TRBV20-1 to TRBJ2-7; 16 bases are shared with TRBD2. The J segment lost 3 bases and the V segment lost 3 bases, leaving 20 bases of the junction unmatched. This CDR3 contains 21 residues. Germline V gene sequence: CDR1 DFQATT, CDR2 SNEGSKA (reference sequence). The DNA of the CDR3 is TGCAGTGCTAGGACTATGGACGGGACTAGCGGGGGGGCCGGGACGGGCTACGAGCAGTACTTC. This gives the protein CSARTMDGTSGGAGTGYEQYF.

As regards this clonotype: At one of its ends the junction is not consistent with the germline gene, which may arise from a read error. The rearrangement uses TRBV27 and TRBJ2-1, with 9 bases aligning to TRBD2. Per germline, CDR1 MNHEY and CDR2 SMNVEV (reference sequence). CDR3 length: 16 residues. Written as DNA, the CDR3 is TGTGCCAGCAGTCTTGCTGGACTAGCGCCTGACAATGAGCAGTCCTTC. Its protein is CASSLAGLAPDNEQSF.

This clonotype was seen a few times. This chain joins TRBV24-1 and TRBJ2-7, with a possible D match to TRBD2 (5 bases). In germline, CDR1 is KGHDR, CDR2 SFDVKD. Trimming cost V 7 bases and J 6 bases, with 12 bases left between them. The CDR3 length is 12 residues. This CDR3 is CATSQPGSEQYF. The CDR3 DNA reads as TGTGCCACCAGCCAACCGGGGTCCGAGCAGTACTTC.

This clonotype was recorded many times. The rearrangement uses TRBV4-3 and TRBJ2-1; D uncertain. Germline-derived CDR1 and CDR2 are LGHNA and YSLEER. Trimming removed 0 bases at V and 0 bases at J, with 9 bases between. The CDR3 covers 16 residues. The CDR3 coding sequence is TGCGCCAGCAGCCAAGATCTGGCCACCTCCTACAATGAGCAGTTCTTC. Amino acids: CASSQDLATSYNEQFF.

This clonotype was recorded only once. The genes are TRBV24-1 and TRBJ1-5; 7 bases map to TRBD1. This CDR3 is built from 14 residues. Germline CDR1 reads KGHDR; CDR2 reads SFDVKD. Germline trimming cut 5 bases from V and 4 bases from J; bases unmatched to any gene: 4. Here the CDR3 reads CATSGIQGNQPQHF. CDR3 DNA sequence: TGTGCCACCAGTGGGATACAGGGGAATCAGCCCCAGCATTTT.

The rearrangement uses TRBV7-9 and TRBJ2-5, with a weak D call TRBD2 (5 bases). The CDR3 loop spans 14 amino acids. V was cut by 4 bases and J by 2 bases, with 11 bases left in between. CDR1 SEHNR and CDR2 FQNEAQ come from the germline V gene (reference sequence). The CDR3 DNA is TGTGCCAGCAGCTCCGGTCCGGGACAAGAGACCCAGTACTTC. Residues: CASSSGPGQETQYF.

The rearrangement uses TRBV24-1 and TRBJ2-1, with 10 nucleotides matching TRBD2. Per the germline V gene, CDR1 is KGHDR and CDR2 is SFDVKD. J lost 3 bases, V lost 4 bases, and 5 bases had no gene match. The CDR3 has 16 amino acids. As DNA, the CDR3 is TGTGCCACCAGTGACCTAAGCGGGAGGGACTACAATGAGCAGTTCTTC. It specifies CATSDLSGRDYNEQFF.

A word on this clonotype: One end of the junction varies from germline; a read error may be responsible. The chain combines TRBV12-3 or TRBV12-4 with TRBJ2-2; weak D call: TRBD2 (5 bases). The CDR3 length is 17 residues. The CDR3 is CASRITEGGGRDGELLF. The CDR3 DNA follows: TGTGCCAGCAGGATTACAGAGGGCGGAGGTCGCGACGGGGAGCTGCTTTTT.

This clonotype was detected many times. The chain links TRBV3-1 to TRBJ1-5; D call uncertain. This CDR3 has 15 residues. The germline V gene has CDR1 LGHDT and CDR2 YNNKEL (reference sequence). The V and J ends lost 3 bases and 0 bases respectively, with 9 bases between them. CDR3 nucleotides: TGTGCCAGCAGCCAGAGCGGATATAGCAATCAGCCCCAGCATTTT. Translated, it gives CASSQSGYSNQPQHF.

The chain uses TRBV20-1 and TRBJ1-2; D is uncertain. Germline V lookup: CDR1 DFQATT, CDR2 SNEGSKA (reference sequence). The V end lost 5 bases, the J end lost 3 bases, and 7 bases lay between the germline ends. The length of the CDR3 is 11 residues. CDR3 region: CSARRDYGYTF. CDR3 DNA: TGCAGTGCTCGACGGGACTATGGCTACACCTTC.

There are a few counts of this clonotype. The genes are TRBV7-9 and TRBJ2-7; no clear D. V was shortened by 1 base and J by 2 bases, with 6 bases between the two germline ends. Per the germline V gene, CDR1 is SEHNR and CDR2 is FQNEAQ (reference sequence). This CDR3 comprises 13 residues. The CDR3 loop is CASSLEDPYEQYF. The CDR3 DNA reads TGTGCCAGCAGCTTAGAGGATCCCTACGAGCAGTACTTC.

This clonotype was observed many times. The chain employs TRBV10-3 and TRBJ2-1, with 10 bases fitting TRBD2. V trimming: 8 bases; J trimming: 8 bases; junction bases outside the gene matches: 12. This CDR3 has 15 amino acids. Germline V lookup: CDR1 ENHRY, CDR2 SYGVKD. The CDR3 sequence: CAIRLGLADGDEQFF. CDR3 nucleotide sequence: TGTGCCATCCGTCTCGGACTAGCGGATGGGGATGAGCAGTTCTTC.

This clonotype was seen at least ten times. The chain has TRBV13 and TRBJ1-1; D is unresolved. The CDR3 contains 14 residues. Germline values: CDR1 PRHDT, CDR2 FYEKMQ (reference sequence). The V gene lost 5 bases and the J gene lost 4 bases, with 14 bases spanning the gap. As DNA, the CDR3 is TGTGCCAGCAGCCCGTGGGGTATCTTCACTGAAGCTTTCTTT. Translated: CASSPWGIFTEAFF.

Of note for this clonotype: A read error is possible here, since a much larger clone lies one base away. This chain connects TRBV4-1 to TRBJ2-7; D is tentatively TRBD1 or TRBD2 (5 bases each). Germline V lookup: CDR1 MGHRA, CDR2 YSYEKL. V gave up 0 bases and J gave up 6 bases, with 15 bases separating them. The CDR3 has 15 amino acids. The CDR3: CASSQDRDGLCEQYF. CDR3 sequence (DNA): TGCGCCAGCAGCCAAGACAGGGATGGACTCTGCGAGCAGTACTTC.

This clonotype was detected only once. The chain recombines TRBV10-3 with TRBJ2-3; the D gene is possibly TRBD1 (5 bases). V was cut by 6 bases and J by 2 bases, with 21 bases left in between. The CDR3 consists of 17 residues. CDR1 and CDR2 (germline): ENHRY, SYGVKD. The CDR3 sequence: CAISQQEGISPTDTQYF. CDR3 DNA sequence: TGTGCCATCAGCCAACAGGAAGGCATCTCCCCCACAGATACGCAGTATTTT.

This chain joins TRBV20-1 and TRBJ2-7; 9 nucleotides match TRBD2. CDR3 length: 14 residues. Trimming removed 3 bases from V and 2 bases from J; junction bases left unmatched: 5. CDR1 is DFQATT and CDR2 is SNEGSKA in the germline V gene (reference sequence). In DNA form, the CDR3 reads TGCAGTGCTAGGGGAGCGGGGGGAACCTACGAGCAGTACTTC. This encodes CSARGAGGTYEQYF.

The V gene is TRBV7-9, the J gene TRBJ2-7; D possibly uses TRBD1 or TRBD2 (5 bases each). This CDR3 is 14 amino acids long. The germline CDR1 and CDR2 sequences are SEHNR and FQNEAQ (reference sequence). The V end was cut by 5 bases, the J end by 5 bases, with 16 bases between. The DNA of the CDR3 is TGTGCCAGCAGCCCGCAGGTGGGGACCAACGAGCAGTACTTC. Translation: CASSPQVGTNEQYF.

The CDR3 coding sequence is TGCAGCGTTGAAGACGGGACAGGGACGGGGGAGCAGTACTTC. The encoded protein is CSVEDGTGTGEQYF. The chain uses TRBV29-1 and TRBJ2-7, with 9 bases identical to TRBD1. CDR1 and CDR2 from the germline V gene are SQVTM and ANQGSEA. Unmatched junction bases numbered 7, after V lost 0 bases and J lost 7 bases. The CDR3 has 14 residues.